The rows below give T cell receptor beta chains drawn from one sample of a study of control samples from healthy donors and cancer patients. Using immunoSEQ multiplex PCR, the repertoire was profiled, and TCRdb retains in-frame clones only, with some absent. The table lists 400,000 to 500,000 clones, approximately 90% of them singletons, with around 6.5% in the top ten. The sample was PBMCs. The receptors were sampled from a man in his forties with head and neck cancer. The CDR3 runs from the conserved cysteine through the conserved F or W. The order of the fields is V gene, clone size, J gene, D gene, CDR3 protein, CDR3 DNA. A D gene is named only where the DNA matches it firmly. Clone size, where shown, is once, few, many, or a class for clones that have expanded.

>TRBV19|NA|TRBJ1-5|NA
CATGPDLGNQPQHF
TGTGCCACCGGCCCCGATCTGGGCAATCAGCCCCAGCATTTT
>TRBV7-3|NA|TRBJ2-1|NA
CASSLTQGYNEQFF
TGTGCCAGCAGCTTAACACAGGGTTACAATGAGCAGTTCTTC
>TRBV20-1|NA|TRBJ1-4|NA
CSASGGGGEKLFF
TGCAGTGCTAGTGGAGGGGGAGGCGAAAAACTGTTTTTT
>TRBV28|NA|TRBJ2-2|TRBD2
CASSLLAGGSGELFF
TGTGCCAGCAGTTTACTAGCGGGAGGTTCCGGGGAGCTGTTTTTT
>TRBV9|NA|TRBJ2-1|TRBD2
CASSYGLAKNEQFF
TGTGCCAGCAGCTACGGACTAGCAAAAAATGAGCAGTTCTTC
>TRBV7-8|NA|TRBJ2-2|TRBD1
CASSFGTVNTGELFF
TGTGCCAGCAGCTTCGGGACAGTCAACACCGGGGAGCTGTTTTTT
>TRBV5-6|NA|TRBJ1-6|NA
CASRKGGEGNSPLHF
TGTGCCAGCAGAAAAGGTGGGGAGGGGAATTCACCCCTCCACTTT
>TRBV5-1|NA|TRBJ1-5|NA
CASSSGTGGQPQHF
TGCGCCAGCAGCTCCGGGACCGGCGGTCAGCCCCAGCATTTT
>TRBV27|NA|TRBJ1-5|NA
CASSLGANSNQPQHF
TGTGCCAGCAGTTTAGGAGCAAATAGCAATCAGCCCCAGCATTTT
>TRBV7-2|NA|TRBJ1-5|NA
CASSPPGLVQPQHF
TGTGCCAGCAGCCCCCCAGGGTTGGTTCAGCCCCAGCATTTT
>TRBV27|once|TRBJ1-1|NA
CASSSDQLMNTEAFF
TGTGCCAGCAGTTCAGATCAGCTCATGAACACTGAAGCTTTCTTT
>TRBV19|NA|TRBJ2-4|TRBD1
CASTSTGIAKNIQYF
TGTGCCAGTACCTCGACAGGGATAGCCAAAAACATTCAGTACTTC
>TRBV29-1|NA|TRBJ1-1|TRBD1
CSADGQGTAEAFF
TGCAGCGCTGACGGACAGGGAACGGCTGAAGCTTTCTTT
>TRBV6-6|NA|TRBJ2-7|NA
CASSGTYEQYF
TGTGCCTCCAGCGGAACCTACGAGCAGTACTTC
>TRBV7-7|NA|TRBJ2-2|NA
CASSLASLPTGELFF
TGTGCTAGCAGCTTAGCGTCCCTTCCGACCGGGGAGCTGTTTTTT
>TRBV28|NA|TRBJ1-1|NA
CASLGNTEAFF
TGTGCCAGCCTAGGTAACACTGAAGCTTTCTTT
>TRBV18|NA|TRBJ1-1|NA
CASSGGGRTEAFF
TGTGCCAGCTCCGGGGGGGGGCGAACTGAAGCTTTCTTT
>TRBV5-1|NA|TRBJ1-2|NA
CASSLGGSPNGYTF
TGCGCCAGCAGCTTGGGGGGCAGCCCAAATGGCTACACCTTC
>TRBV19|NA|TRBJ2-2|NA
CASREISWTGELFF
TGTGCCAGTAGAGAAATTTCTTGGACCGGGGAGCTGTTTTTT
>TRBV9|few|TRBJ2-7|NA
CASSEGITDEQYF
TGTGCCAGCAGCGAGGGGATTACCGACGAGCAGTACTTC
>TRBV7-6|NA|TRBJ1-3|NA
CASSLEGPSSGNTIYF
TGTGCCAGCAGCTTAGAAGGGCCGAGCTCTGGAAACACCATATATTTT
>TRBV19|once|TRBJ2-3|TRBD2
CASSGTSLSDTQYF
TGTGCCAGTAGTGGGACTAGTCTCTCAGATACGCAGTATTTT
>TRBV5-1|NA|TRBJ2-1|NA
CASSPSRAETDYNEQFF
TGCGCCAGCAGCCCCTCCCGGGCCGAGACAGACTACAATGAGCAGTTCTTC
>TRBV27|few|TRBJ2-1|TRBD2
CASRGGSSYNEQFF
TGTGCCAGCAGGGGCGGGAGCTCCTACAATGAGCAGTTCTTC
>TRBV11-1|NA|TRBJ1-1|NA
CASSLDGGTNTEAFF
TGTGCCAGCAGCTTGGACGGTGGAACGAACACTGAAGCTTTCTTT
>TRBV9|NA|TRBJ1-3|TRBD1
CASSPRDSRNTIYF
TGTGCCAGCAGCCCACGGGACAGTCGAAACACCATATATTTT
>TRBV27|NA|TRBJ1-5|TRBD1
CASSFTGADQPQHF
TGTGCCAGCAGTTTTACAGGGGCCGATCAGCCCCAGCATTTT
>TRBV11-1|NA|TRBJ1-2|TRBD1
CASSEDRDDGYTF
TGTGCCAGCAGCGAGGACAGGGATGATGGCTACACCTTC
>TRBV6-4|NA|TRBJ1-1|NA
CASSDYPMGTEAFF
TGTGCCAGCAGTGACTACCCCATGGGAACTGAAGCTTTCTTT
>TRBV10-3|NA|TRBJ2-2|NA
CAIRPNNTGELFF
TGTGCCATCAGACCAAATAACACCGGGGAGCTGTTTTTT
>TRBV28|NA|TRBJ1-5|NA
CASSQALGNQPQHF
TGTGCCAGCTCCCAGGCCCTGGGCAATCAGCCCCAGCATTTT
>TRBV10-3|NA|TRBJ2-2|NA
CAASAPNTGELFF
TGTGCCGCTTCTGCACCGAACACCGGGGAGCTGTTTTTT
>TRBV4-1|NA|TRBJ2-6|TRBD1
CASSHITGAAGANVLTF
TGCGCCAGCAGCCACATTACAGGGGCTGCTGGGGCCAACGTCCTGACTTTC
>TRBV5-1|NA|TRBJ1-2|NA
CASSKQVSDGYTF
TGCGCCAGCAGCAAACAGGTATCGGATGGCTACACCTTC
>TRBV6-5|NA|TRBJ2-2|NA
CASRPENTGELFF
TGTGCCAGCAGGCCAGAGAACACCGGGGAGCTGTTTTTT
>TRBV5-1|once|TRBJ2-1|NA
CASHSGTPTLEQFF
TGCGCCAGCCACAGTGGGACACCGACTTTGGAGCAGTTCTTC
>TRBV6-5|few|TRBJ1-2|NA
CASKGGARGYTF
TGTGCCTCAAAGGGGGGGGCGCGAGGCTACACCTTC
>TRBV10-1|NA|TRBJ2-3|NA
CASSATHTDTQYF
TGCGCCAGCAGTGCCACACACACAGATACGCAGTATTTT
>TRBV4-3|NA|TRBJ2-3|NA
CASSPQGWGFTDTQYF
TGCGCCAGCAGCCCACAAGGGTGGGGGTTTACAGATACGCAGTATTTT
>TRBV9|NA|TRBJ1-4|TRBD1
CASSADRDQEKLFF
TGTGCCAGCAGCGCTGACAGGGATCAGGAAAAACTGTTTTTT
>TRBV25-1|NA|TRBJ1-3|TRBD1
CASSDDRGDTIYF
TGTGCCAGCAGTGACGACAGGGGCGACACCATATATTTT
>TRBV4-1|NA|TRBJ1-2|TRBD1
CASSQVSGQSYGYTF
TGCGCCAGCAGCCAAGTATCGGGACAGTCATATGGCTACACCTTC
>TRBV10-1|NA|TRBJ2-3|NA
CASSVQGRKDTQYF
TGCGCCAGCAGTGTGCAGGGGCGCAAAGATACGCAGTATTTT
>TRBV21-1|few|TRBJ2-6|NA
CASSKSAYSGANVLTF
TGTGCCAGCAGCAAATCCGCGTACTCTGGGGCCAACGTCCTGACTTTC
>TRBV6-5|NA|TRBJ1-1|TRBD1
CASSTTGGAGTEAFF
TGTGCCAGCAGTACGACAGGGGGCGCAGGTACTGAAGCTTTCTTT
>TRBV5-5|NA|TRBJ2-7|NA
CASSFSSGGGREQYF
TGTGCCAGCAGCTTTAGTTCGGGGGGCGGGCGCGAGCAGTACTTC
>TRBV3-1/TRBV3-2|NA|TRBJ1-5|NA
CASSQKDQPQHF
TGTGCCAGCAGCCAAAAAGATCAGCCCCAGCATTTT
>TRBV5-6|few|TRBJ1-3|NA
CASSLETAHSGNTIYF
TGTGCCAGCAGCTTGGAGACGGCGCACTCTGGAAACACCATATATTTT
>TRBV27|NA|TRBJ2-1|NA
CASSLAREYNEQFF
TGTGCCAGCAGTTTGGCTAGGGAATACAATGAGCAGTTCTTC
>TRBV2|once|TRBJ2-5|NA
CASRSDRGDWTQYF
TGTGCCAGCAGATCGGACCGCGGGGATTGGACCCAGTACTTC
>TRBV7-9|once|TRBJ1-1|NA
CASSIHLQGHDGAFF
TGTGCCAGCAGCATCCACCTACAGGGCCACGACGGAGCTTTCTTT
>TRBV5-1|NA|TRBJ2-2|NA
CASSPHRTDTGELFF
TGCGCCAGCAGCCCGCACAGGACAGACACCGGGGAGCTGTTTTTT
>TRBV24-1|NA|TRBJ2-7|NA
CATSDRGGEQYF
TGTGCCACCAGTGATCGAGGGGGCGAGCAGTACTTC
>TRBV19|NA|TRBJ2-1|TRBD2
CASSGSLAGAPNEQFF
TGTGCCAGTAGTGGTTCACTAGCGGGAGCTCCGAATGAGCAGTTCTTC
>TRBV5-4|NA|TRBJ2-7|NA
CASSVTSRHEQYF
TGTGCCAGCAGCGTGACTAGTAGGCACGAGCAGTACTTC
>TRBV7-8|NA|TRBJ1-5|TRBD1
CASRGDSDSNQPQHF
TGTGCCAGCAGAGGGGACAGCGATAGCAATCAGCCCCAGCATTTT
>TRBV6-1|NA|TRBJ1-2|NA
CASSEGGAAFYGYTF
TGTGCCAGCAGTGAAGGGGGCGCAGCCTTCTATGGCTACACCTTC
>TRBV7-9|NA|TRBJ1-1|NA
CASSAGPRAQRNTEAFF
TGTGCCAGCAGCGCGGGACCTCGCGCCCAAAGGAACACTGAAGCTTTCTTT